The entry below gives a single TCR beta chain sequence along with its context. These data are taken from a study of control samples from healthy donors and cancer patients. Germline CDR1 reads SGHTA; CDR2 reads FQGNSA. This CDR3 region has 13 residues. V lost 6 bases and J 4 bases, leaving 10 bases between the germline ends. Clones were read by immunoSEQ multiplex PCR, and TCRdb kept only the in-frame ones, dropping some. The sample has some 140,000 clones; around 90% are singletons. Specimen: blood. J is TRBJ1-5 and V is TRBV7-2, with D unresolved. The origin of this receptor is a man aged 25-45 years in good health. CDR3 sequence reads: CASSTQGNQPQHF. The CDR3 nucleotides are TGTGCCAGCAGTACCCAAGGGAATCAGCCCCAGCATTTT.